This TCR beta chain stems from a study of blood T cell repertoires in COVID-19. Study-wide background: There were acute and convalescent COVID-19 samples, and they came from the United States, Italy and Spain. PBMCs, B-cell-depleted T cells, or T cells were the source of the cDNA or gDNA that made up the material.

With 1 base removed from V and 4 bases from J, the gap between germline ends came to 4 bases. The CDR3 is made up of 12 amino acids. Germline values: CDR1 SEHNR, CDR2 FQNEAQ (reference sequence). Per the original data handling: Nucleated cell counts were estimated from reference gene primer amplification. Here immunoSEQ multiplex PCR was the method, and the copy in TCRdb shows in-frame clones only, minus some. V and J calls and clone size come straight from that table; D and trimming were deduced from the DNA. The profile shows approximately 300,000 clones, approximately 82% of them singletons. This clonotype originated in a woman between 50 and 59 years old with acute or convalescent COVID-19. The chain has TRBV7-9 and TRBJ1-1; D ambiguous. Material: peripheral blood. The CDR3 sequence: CASSLVLTEAFF. The CDR3 DNA follows: TGTGCCAGCAGCTTAGTCCTCACTGAAGCTTTCTTT.